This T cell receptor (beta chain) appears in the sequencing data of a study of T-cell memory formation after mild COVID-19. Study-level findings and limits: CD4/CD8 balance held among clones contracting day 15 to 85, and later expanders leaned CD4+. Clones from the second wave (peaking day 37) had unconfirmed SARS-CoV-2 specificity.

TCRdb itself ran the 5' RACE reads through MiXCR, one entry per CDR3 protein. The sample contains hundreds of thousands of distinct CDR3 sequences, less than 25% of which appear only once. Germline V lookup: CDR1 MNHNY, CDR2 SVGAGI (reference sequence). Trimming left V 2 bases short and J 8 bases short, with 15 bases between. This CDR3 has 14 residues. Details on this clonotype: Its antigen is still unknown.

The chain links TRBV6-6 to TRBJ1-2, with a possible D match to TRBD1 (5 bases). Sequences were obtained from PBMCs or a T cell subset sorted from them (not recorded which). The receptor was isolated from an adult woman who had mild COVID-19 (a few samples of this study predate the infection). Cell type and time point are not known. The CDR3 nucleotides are TGTGCCAGCAGTTACAGGGGAGGGATCGACGGCTACACCTTC. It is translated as CASSYRGGIDGYTF.